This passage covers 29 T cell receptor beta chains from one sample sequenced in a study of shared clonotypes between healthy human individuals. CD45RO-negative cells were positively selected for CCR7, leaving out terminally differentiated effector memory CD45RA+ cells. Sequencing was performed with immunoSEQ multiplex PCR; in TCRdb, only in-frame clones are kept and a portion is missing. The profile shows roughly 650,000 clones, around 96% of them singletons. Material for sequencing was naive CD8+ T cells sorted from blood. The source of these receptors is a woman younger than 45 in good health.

This CDR3 reads CAISELASGEGCEQFF. The CDR3 DNA is TGTGCCATCAGTGAGCTGGCTAGCGGCGAGGGGTGTGAGCAGTTCTTC. V is TRBV10-3 and J is TRBJ2-1, with 7 bases aligning to TRBD2. This CDR3 is built from 16 residues. The J segment lost 9 bases and the V segment lost 2 bases, leaving 13 bases of the junction unmatched. Germline CDR1 ENHRY, CDR2 SYGVKD.

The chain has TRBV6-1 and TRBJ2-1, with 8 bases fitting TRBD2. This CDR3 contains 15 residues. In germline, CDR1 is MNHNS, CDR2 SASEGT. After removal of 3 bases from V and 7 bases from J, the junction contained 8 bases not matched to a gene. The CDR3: CASSDGGVAGNEQFF. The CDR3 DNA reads TGTGCCAGCAGTGACGGAGGGGTAGCGGGAAATGAGCAGTTCTTC.

The CDR3 loop reads CASTRQDAYEQYF. Written as DNA, the CDR3 is TGTGCCAGCACGCGGCAGGACGCCTACGAGCAGTACTTC. This chain connects TRBV2 to TRBJ2-7, with D unclear. The germline V gene has CDR1 SNHLY and CDR2 FYNNEI. The CDR3 spans 13 residues. Between the trimmed V and J ends, which lost 7 bases and 2 bases, there was a span of 12 bases.

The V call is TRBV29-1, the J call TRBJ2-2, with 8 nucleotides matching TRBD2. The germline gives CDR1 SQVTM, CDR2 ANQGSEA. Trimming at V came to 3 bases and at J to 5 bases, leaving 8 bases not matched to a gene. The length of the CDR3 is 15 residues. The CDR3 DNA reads TGCAGCGTTGAGGTCGGTAGCGGGATAACCGGGGAGCTGTTTTTT. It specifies CSVEVGSGITGELFF.

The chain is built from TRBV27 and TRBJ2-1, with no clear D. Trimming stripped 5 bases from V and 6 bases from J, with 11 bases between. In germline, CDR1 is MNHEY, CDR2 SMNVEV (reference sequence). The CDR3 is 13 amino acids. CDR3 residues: CASSASSGNEQFF. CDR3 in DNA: TGTGCCAGCAGTGCATCGTCGGGCAATGAGCAGTTCTTC.

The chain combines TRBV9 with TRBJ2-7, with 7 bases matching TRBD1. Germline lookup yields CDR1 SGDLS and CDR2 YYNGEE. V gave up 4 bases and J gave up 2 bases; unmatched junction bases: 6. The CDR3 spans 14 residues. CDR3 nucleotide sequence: TGTGCCAGCAGCCCAGAGGGGACAGCCTACGAGCAGTACTTC. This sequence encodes CASSPEGTAYEQYF.

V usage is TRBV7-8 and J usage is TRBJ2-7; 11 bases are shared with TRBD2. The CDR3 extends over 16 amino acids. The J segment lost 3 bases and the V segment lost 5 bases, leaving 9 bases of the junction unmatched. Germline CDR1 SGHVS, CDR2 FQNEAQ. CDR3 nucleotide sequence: TGTGCCAGCAGCGTAATGCCGGGACTAGCGGACTACGAGCAGTACTTC. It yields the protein CASSVMPGLADYEQYF.

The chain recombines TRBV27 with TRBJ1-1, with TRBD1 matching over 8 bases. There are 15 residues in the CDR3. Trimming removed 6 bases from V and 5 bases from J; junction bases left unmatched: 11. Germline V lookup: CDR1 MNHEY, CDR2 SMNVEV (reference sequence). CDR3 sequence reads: CASSLRTGWETEAFF. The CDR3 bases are TGTGCCAGCAGCTTAAGGACAGGGTGGGAGACTGAAGCTTTCTTT.

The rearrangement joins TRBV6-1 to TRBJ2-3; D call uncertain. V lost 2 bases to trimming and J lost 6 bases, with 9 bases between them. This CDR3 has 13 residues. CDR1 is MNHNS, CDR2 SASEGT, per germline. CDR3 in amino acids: CASSEWSADTQYF. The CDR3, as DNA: TGTGCCAGCAGTGAATGGTCGGCGGATACGCAGTATTTT.

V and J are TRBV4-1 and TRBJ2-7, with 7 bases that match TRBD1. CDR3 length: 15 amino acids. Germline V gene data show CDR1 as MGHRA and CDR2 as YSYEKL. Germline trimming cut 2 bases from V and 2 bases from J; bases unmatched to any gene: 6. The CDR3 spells CASSQTGDSTYEQYF. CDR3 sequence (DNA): TGCGCCAGCAGCCAAACCGGGGACAGCACCTACGAGCAGTACTTC.

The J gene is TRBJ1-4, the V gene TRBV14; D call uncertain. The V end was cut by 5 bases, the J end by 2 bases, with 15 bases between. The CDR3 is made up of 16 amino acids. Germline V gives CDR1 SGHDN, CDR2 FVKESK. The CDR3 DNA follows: TGTGCCAGCAGCGAGGACCCGCCGGGGACTAATGAAAAACTGTTTTTT. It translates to CASSEDPPGTNEKLFF.

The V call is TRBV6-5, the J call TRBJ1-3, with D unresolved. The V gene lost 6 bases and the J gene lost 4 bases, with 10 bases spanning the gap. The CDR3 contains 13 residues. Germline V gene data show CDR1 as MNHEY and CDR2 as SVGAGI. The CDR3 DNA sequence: TGTGCCAGCAGCCTTGGATCGGGAAACACCATATATTTT. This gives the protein CASSLGSGNTIYF.

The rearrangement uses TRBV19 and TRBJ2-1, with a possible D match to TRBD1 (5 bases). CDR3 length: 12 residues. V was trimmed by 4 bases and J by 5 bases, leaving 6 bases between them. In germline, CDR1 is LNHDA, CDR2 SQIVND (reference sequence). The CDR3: CASSTQDNEQFF. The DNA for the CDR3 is TGTGCCAGTAGTACACAGGACAATGAGCAGTTCTTC.

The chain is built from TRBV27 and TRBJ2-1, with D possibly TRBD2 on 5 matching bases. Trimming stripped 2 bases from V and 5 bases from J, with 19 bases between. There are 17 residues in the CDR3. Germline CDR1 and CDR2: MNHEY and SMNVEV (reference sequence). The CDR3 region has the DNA TGTGCCAGCAGTTTAAGGGCCGTCCGGGTGGAGGACAATGAGCAGTTCTTC. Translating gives CASSLRAVRVEDNEQFF.

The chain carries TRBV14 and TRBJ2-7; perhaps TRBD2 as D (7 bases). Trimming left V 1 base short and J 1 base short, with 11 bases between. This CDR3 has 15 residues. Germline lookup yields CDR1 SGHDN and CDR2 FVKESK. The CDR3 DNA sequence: TGTGCCAGCAGCCAAGTACAGGGAGGGTCCTACGAGCAGTACTTC. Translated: CASSQVQGGSYEQYF. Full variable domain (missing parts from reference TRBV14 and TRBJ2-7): EAGVTQFPSHSVIEKGQTVTLRCDPISGHDNLYWYRRVMGKEIKFLLHFVKESKQDESGMPNNRFLAERTGGTYSTLKVQPAELEDSGVYFCASSQVQGGSYEQYFGPGTRLTVT.

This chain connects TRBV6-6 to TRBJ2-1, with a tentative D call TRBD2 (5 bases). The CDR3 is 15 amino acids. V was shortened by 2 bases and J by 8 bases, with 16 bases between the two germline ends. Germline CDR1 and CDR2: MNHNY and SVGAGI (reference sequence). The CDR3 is CASSYTTRRSHEQFF. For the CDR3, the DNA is TGTGCCAGCAGTTACACCACTAGGCGGTCGCATGAGCAGTTCTTC.

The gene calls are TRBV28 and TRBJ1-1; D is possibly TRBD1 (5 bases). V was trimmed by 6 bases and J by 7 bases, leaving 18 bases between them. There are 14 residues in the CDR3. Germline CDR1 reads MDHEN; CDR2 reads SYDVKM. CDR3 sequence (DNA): TGTGCCAGCAGCAGCGATTGGACACGGGGTGAAGCTTTCTTT. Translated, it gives CASSSDWTRGEAFF.

Here the CDR3 reads CASSPQSLNTEAFF. In DNA form, the CDR3 reads TGTGCCAGCAGTCCTCAGAGTTTGAACACTGAAGCTTTCTTT. This chain connects TRBV27 to TRBJ1-1; D remains ambiguous. V was cut by 5 bases and J by 0 bases, with 10 bases left in between. The CDR3 loop spans 14 amino acids. Germline V gives CDR1 MNHEY, CDR2 SMNVEV (reference sequence).

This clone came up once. CDR3 bases: TGTGCCAGCAGCGGACTAGCGGCGTCCTACGAGCAGTACTTC. Protein: CASSGLAASYEQYF. The chain carries TRBV5-6 and TRBJ2-7, with 10 bases that match TRBD2. CDR3 length equals 14 residues. The V gene's germline CDR1 is SGHDT and CDR2 YYEEEE. With 4 bases clipped from V and 1 base from J, the junction kept 2 bases outside the gene matches.

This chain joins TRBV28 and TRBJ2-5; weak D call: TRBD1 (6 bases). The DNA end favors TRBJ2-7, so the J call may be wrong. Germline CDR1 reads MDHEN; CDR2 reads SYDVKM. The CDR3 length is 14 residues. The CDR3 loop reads CASSFRGGPYEQYF. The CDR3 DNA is TGTGCCAGCAGTTTCAGGGGTGGGCCCTACGAGCAGTACTTC.

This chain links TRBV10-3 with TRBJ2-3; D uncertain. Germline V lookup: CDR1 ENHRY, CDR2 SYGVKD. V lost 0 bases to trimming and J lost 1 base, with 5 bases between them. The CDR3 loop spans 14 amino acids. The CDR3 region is CAISESEGTDTQYF. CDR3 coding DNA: TGTGCCATCAGTGAGTCAGAGGGCACAGATACGCAGTATTTT.

This chain's CDR3 is CASRLSYEQYF. For the CDR3, the DNA is TGCGCCAGCCGCCTCTCCTACGAGCAGTACTTC. The rearrangement joins TRBV5-1 to TRBJ2-7; D unclear. Germline CDR1 is SGHRS and CDR2 is YFSETQ. The CDR3 consists of 11 residues. Trimming took off 7 bases at V and 0 bases at J, with 5 bases between the two ends.

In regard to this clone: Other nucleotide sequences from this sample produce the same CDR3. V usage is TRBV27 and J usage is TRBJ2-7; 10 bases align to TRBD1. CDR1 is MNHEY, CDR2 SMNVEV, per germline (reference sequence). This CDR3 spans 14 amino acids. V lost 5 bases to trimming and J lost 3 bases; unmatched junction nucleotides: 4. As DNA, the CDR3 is TGTGCCAGCAGTCCCGGACAGGGGGGCTACGAGCAGTACTTC. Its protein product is CASSPGQGGYEQYF.

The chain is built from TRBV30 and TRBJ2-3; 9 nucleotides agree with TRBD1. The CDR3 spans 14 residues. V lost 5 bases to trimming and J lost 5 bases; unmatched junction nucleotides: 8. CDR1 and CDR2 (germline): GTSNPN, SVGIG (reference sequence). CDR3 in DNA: TGTGCCTGGGGGGGACAGGGCCGCGAAGATACGCAGTATTTT. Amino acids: CAWGGQGREDTQYF.

In nucleotides, the CDR3 is TGTGCCAGCAGCCAAGATCTAGGGCTTGGCGAGCAGTACTTC. Its translation: CASSQDLGLGEQYF. The chain is built from TRBV4-2 and TRBJ2-7; the D is unclear. The CDR3 loop spans 14 amino acids. The V gene's germline CDR1 is LGHNA and CDR2 YNFKEQ. Trimming pared 0 bases from V and 6 bases from J, leaving 12 bases between.

CDR3 sequence reads: CASSYRADYEQYF. The CDR3 DNA reads as TGTGCCAGCAGCTACCGGGCCGATTACGAGCAGTACTTC. This chain uses TRBV5-6 with TRBJ2-5; no reliable D call. The closer fit of TRBJ2-7 to the DNA end suggests the J call may be wrong. The germline V gene encodes CDR1 SGHDT and CDR2 YYEEEE. CDR3 size: 13 residues.

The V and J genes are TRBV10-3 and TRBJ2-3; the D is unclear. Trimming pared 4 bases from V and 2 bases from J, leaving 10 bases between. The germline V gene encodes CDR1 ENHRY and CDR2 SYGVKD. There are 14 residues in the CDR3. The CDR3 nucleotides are TGTGCCATCAGTGGAGCCGAACTCACAGATACGCAGTATTTT. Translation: CAISGAELTDTQYF.

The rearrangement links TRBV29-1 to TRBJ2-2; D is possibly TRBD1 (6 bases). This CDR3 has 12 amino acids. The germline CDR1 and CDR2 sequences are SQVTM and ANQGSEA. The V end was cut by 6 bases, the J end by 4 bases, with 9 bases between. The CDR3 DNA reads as TGCAGCGTAGGACAGATCACCGGGGAGCTGTTTTTT. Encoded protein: CSVGQITGELFF.

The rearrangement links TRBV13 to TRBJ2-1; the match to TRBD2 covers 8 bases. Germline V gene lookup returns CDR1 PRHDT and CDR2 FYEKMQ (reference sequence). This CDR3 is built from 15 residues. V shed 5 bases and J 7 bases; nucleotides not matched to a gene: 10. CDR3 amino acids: CASSPALAGKNEQFF. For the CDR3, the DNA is TGTGCCAGCAGCCCCGCGTTAGCGGGAAAAAATGAGCAGTTCTTC.